These 9 T cell receptor beta chains were sequenced from one sample in a study of T cell responses to AZD1222 COVID-19 vaccine. The protocol was immunoSEQ multiplex PCR, while the TCRdb copy is restricted to in-frame clones and leaves out a portion. This sample has 150,000 or so clones, with roughly 90% found just once. This specimen consisted of peripheral blood, obtained on day 0 of AZD1222 vaccination. Every receptor here comes from an adult in good health.

The chain links TRBV7-2 to TRBJ1-1, with no clear D. Trimming left V 2 bases short and J 1 base short, with 8 bases between. The CDR3 is made up of 14 amino acids. The germline V gene has CDR1 SGHTA and CDR2 FQGNSA. CDR3 residues: CASSLPNRNTEAFF. In DNA form, the CDR3 reads TGTGCCAGCAGCTTACCGAACAGGAACACTGAAGCTTTCTTT.

The chain combines TRBV15 with TRBJ2-7, with D perhaps TRBD1 (5 bases). The CDR3 sequence is 14 residues long. Trimming stripped 3 bases from V and 7 bases from J, with 16 bases between. Germline CDR1 is LNHNV and CDR2 is YYDKDF (reference sequence). The CDR3 DNA is TGTGCCACCAGCAGCGGCAGTTCGGCAGGGGAGCAGTACTTC. It translates to CATSSGSSAGEQYF.

The chain links TRBV6-4 to TRBJ1-6; 8 bases map to TRBD1. This CDR3 contains 15 residues. Germline assignment: CDR1 MRHNA and CDR2 SNTAGT. The trim removed 0 bases at V and 7 bases at J, leaving 2 bases unmatched. The CDR3 sequence is CASSDSDRDNSPLHF. The CDR3 nucleotides read TGTGCCAGCAGTGACTCGGACAGGGACAATTCACCCCTCCACTTT.

The V and J genes are TRBV6-6 and TRBJ2-1, with TRBD1 identical over 9 bases. The CDR3 is 16 amino acids. Germline CDR1 reads MNHNY; CDR2 reads SVGAGI (reference sequence). V gave up 6 bases and J gave up 8 bases; unmatched junction bases: 14. The CDR3 DNA is TGTGCCAGCAGGCCCCCGGGACAGGGTTTCGGTGATGAGCAGTTCTTC. Its translation is CASRPPGQGFGDEQFF.

This clone was detected only a few times. V usage is TRBV9 and J usage is TRBJ2-1; 8 bases map to TRBD2. V lost 0 bases and J lost 9; bases outside the gene matches: 2. The CDR3 runs to 13 residues. Germline CDR1 reads SGDLS; CDR2 reads YYNGEE. The chain's CDR3 is CASSVAGGPEQFF. Here the CDR3 DNA reads TGTGCCAGCAGCGTAGCGGGGGGGCCTGAGCAGTTCTTC.

The chain employs TRBV30 and TRBJ1-2; D remains unclear. The germline CDR1 and CDR2 sequences are GTSNPN and SVGIG (reference sequence). Trimming pared 6 bases from V and 2 bases from J, leaving 10 bases between. The CDR3 contains 12 residues. The CDR3 is CACARVNYGYTF. Here the CDR3 DNA reads TGTGCCTGTGCGCGGGTGAACTATGGCTACACCTTC.

The rearrangement links TRBV19 to TRBJ2-2; D unclear. Trimming stripped 6 bases from V and 1 base from J, with 9 bases between. The CDR3 loop spans 14 amino acids. Germline V gene lookup returns CDR1 LNHDA and CDR2 SQIVND (reference sequence). This chain's CDR3 is CASRKTGNTGELFF. The DNA of the CDR3 is TGTGCCAGTAGAAAGACTGGGAACACCGGGGAGCTGTTTTTT.

On this clone itself: One end of the junction is discordant with germline, which a read error may explain. The chain is built from TRBV5-4 and TRBJ1-1; weak D call: TRBD1 (6 bases). Germline CDR1 SGHNT, CDR2 YYREEE (reference sequence). The CDR3 has 14 amino acids. In DNA form, the CDR3 reads TGTGCCAGCAACTTGAGGGGGTTTAACACTGAAGCTTTCTTT. Its protein product is CASNLRGFNTEAFF.

The chain recombines TRBV4-1 with TRBJ1-4; D is undetermined. The V gene's germline CDR1 is MGHRA and CDR2 YSYEKL. Trimming removed 2 bases from V and 5 bases from J, with 9 bases in between. CDR3 length: 14 amino acids. The CDR3 sequence is CASSQRRLNEKLFF. The CDR3 DNA sequence: TGCGCCAGCAGCCAACGGCGGCTCAATGAAAAACTGTTTTTT.